What follows is one T cell receptor beta chain and its context. No antigen is known for it. The missing CDR3 end, 3 residues past where the read stops, is filled in from the germline J gene. This sample is drawn from a study of T cells in women clearing cervical HPV infection. About the research overall: HLA type could not be excluded as a confounder.

Study observations and caveats: Each sample's T-cell count was unknown, possibly confounding richness.

Germline trimming cut 5 bases from V and 3 bases from J; bases unmatched to any gene: 3. This CDR3 contains 13 residues. Germline lookup yields CDR1 SGHVS and CDR2 FNYEAQ. Assay: immunoSEQ multiplex PCR; the TCRdb copy retains only in-frame clones and omits some. Found here are around 48,000 clones; the top ten clones hold about 1.6%. The specimen sequenced was blood buffy coat. This clonotype originated in a woman between 18 and 75 years old with a cervical HPV16 infection that either progressed to CIN3+ or cleared (not recorded which). The V and J genes are TRBV7-6 and TRBJ1-2, with 7 bases that match TRBD1. CDR3 sequence reads: CASSPGTDYGYTF. The sequenced part of the CDR3 DNA is TGTGCCAGCAGCCCCGGGACAGACTATGGC.